This entry lists 4 T cell receptor beta chains sequenced from one sample in a study of blood T cell repertoires in COVID-19. Here immunoSEQ multiplex PCR was the method, and the copy in TCRdb shows in-frame clones only, minus some. The repertoire holds over 55,000 clones, with about nine tenths as singletons. Source material: peripheral blood. These receptors were obtained from a woman aged 80 or older with COVID-19, enrolled during active disease.

This chain links TRBV7-9 with TRBJ2-2; 11 bases are shared with TRBD2. The CDR3 contains 16 residues. J lost 5 bases, V lost 4 bases, and 6 bases had no gene match. CDR1 is SEHNR, CDR2 FQNEAQ, per germline (reference sequence). The CDR3 coding sequence is TGTGCCAGCAGCTGGGGGACTAGCGGACCTACCGGGGAGCTGTTTTTT. This gives the protein CASSWGTSGPTGELFF.

The chain uses TRBV7-9 and TRBJ2-2; tentative D call: TRBD1 (6 bases). Germline CDR1 and CDR2: SEHNR and FQNEAQ (reference sequence). The CDR3 runs 11 residues. The V end was cut by 6 bases, the J end by 7 bases, with 6 bases between. In nucleotides, the CDR3 is TGTGCCAGCAGACAGGGCGGGGAGCTGTTTTTT. Residues: CASRQGGELFF. Full variable domain (remainder filled in from reference TRBV7-9 and TRBJ2-2): DTGVSQNPRHKITKRGQNVTFRCDPISEHNRLYWYRQTLGQGPEFLTYFQNEAQLEKSRLLSDRFSAERPKGSFSTLEIQRTEQGDSAMYLCASRQGGELFFGEGSRLTVL.

The genes are TRBV6-6 and TRBJ2-5, with TRBD2 as a possible D gene (6 bases). From germline, CDR1 is MNHNY and CDR2 SVGAGI (reference sequence). V was trimmed by 7 bases and J by 1 base, leaving 19 bases between them. The CDR3 has 16 amino acids. CDR3 in amino acids: CASISWGVEGQETQYF. DNA of the CDR3: TGTGCCAGCATCTCATGGGGGGTAGAGGGCCAAGAGACCCAGTACTTC.

This clone has only a few counts. V and J are TRBV11-2 and TRBJ2-7; D is perhaps TRBD1 (5 bases). Germline lookup yields CDR1 SGHAT and CDR2 FQNNGV. V was trimmed by 3 bases and J by 1 base, leaving 10 bases between them. CDR3 size: 14 residues. CDR3 nucleotides: TGTGCCAGCAGCTTTCGACGGACATCCTACGAGCAGTACTTC. Its protein is CASSFRRTSYEQYF. The whole variable domain, filled in from reference TRBV11-2 and TRBJ2-7, reads EAGVAQSPRYKIIEKRQSVAFWCNPISGHATLYWYQQILGQGPKLLIQFQNNGVVDDSQLPKDRFSAERLKGVDSTLKIQPAKLEDSAVYLCASSFRRTSYEQYFGPGTRLTVT.